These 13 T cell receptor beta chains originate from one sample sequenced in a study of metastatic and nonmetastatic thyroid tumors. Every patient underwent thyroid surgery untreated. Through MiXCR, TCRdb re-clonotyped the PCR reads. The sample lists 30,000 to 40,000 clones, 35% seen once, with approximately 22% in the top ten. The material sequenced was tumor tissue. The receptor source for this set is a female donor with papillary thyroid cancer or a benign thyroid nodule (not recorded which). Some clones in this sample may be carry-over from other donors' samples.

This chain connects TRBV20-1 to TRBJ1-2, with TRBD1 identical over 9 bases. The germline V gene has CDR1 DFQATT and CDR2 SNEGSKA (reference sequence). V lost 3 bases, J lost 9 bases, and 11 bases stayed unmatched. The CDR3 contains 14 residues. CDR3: CSASVLGQGKSYTF. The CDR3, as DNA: TGCAGTGCTAGCGTCCTCGGACAGGGGAAAAGCTACACCTTC.

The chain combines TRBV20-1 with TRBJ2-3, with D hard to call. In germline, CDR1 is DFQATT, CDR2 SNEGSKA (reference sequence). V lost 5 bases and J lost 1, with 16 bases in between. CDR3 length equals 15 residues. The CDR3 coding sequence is TGCAGTGCTCAAGACGGTCATACTCGCACAGATACGCAGTATTTT. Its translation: CSAQDGHTRTDTQYF.

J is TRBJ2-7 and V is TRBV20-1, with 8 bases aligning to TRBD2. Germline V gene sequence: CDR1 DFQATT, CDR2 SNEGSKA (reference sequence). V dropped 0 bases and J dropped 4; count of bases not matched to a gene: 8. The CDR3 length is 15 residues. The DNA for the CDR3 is TGCAGTGCTAGAGATCTTAGCGGGGTTGGATACGAGCAGTACTTC. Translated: CSARDLSGVGYEQYF.

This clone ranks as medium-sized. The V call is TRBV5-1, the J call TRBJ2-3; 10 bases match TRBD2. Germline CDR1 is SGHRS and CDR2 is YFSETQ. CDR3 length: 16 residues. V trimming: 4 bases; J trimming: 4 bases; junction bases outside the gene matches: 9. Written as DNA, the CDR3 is TGCGCCAGCAGCCCCAAGGCAAGCGGGGGGGCAGATACGCAGTATTTT. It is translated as CASSPKASGGADTQYF.

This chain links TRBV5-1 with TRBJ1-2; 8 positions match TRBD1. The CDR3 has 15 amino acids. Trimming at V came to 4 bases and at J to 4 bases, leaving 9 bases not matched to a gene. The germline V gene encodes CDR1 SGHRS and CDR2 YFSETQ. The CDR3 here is CASSRSSGGFYGYTF. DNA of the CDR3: TGCGCCAGCAGCAGGTCCTCAGGGGGCTTCTATGGCTACACCTTC.

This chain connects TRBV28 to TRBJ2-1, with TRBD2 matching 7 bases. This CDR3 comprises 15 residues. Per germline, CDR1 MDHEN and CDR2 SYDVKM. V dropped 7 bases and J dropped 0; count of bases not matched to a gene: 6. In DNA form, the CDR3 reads TGTGCCAGCAAGGTAGCGGGTTCCTCCTACAATGAGCAGTTCTTC. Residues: CASKVAGSSYNEQFF.

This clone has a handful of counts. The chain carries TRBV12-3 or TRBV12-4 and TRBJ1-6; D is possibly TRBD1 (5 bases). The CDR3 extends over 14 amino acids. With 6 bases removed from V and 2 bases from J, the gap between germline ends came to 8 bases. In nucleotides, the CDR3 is TGTGCCAGCAGCCCGGGACCCTATAATTCACCCCTCCACTTT. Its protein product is CASSPGPYNSPLHF.

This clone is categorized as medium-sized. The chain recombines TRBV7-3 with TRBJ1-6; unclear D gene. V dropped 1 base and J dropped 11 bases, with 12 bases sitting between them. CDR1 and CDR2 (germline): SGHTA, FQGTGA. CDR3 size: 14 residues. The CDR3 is CASSLRPRDTPLHF. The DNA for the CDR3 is TGTGCCAGCAGCTTAAGACCTCGGGATACACCCCTCCACTTT.

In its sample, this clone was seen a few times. This CDR3 reads CASSRAGAAGYGYTF. CDR3 nucleotide sequence: TGTGCCAGCAGCAGGGCGGGGGCGGCAGGCTATGGCTACACCTTC. The genes are TRBV6-1 and TRBJ1-2, with D tentatively TRBD1 (6 bases). The germline V and J ends were trimmed by 6 bases and 4 bases, with 18 bases remaining between them. The CDR3 runs 15 residues. The germline CDR1 and CDR2 sequences are MNHNS and SASEGT.

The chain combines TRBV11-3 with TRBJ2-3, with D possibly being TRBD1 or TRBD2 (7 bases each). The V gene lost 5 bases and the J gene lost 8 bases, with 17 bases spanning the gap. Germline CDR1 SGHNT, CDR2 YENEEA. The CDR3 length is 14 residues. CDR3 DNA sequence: TGTGCCAGCAGCCCAGGGGGGGGGACCCCTACGCAGTATTTT. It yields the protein CASSPGGGTPTQYF. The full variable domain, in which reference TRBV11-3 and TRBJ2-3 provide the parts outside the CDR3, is EAGVVQSPRYKIIEKKQPVAFWCNPISGHNTLYWYLQNLGQGPELLIRYENEEAVDDSQLPKDRFSAERLKGVDSTLKIQPAELGDSAVYLCASSPGGGTPTQYFGPGTRLTVL.

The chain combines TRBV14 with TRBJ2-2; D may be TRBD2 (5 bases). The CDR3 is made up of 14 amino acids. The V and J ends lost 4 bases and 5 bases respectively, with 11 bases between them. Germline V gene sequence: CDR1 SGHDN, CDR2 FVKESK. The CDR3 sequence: CASSPDYQTGELFF. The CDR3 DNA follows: TGTGCCAGCAGCCCCGACTACCAAACCGGGGAGCTGTTTTTT. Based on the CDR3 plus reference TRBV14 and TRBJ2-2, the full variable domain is EAGVTQFPSHSVIEKGQTVTLRCDPISGHDNLYWYRRVMGKEIKFLLHFVKESKQDESGMPNNRFLAERTGGTYSTLKVQPAELEDSGVYFCASSPDYQTGELFFGEGSRLTVL.

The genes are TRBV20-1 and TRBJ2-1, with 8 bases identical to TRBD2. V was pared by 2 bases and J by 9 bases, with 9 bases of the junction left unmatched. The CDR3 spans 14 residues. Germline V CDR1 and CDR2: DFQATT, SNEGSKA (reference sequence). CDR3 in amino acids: CSARLPGGQIEQFF. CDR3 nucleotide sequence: TGCAGTGCTAGACTACCGGGAGGGCAAATTGAGCAGTTCTTC.

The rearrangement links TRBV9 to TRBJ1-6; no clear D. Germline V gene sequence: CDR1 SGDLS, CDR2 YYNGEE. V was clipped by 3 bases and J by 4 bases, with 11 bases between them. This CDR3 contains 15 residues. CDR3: CASSGRGGYNSPLHF. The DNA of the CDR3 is TGTGCCAGCAGCGGCCGAGGAGGGTATAATTCACCCCTCCACTTT.